One and the same sample provided the 22 T cell receptor beta chains below, sequenced in a study of shared T cell receptors in the human thymus. TCRdb's table, derived via immunoSEQ multiplex PCR, lists solely in-frame clones and lacks some. The table lists 450,000 to 650,000 clones, about four fifths of them singletons, with 0.01% to 0.015% in the top ten. Another study also made use of these data, one on human thymus T cells.

Sequenced input: thymocytes. The receptors stem from a boy younger than two with a congenital heart defect.

The V gene is TRBV7-9, the J gene TRBJ2-3, with D maybe TRBD2 (5 bases). Trimming left V 1 base short and J 2 bases short, with 10 bases between. CDR1 is SEHNR and CDR2 is FQNEAQ in the germline V gene (reference sequence). The CDR3 covers 15 residues. The CDR3 nucleotides read TGTGCCAGCAGCTTAGGATACCGGGACACAGATACGCAGTATTTT. Translating gives CASSLGYRDTDTQYF.

J is TRBJ2-7 and V is TRBV5-6; 7 bases are shared with TRBD2. With 1 base clipped from V and 4 bases from J, the junction kept 2 bases outside the gene matches. The CDR3 contains 13 residues. Germline CDR1 SGHDT, CDR2 YYEEEE. For the CDR3, the DNA is TGTGCCAGCAGCTTGAGGACTAGATACGAGCAGTACTTC. Translated, it gives CASSLRTRYEQYF.

The V and J genes are TRBV28 and TRBJ2-7, with TRBD1 matching 7 bases. Germline V gene sequence: CDR1 MDHEN, CDR2 SYDVKM. This CDR3 is built from 17 residues. V shed 4 bases and J 0 bases; nucleotides not matched to a gene: 12. The CDR3 sequence: CASSCAHTRGPSYEQYF. The CDR3 coding sequence is TGTGCCAGCAGTTGTGCCCATACTAGGGGGCCCTCCTACGAGCAGTACTTC.

The chain combines TRBV27 with TRBJ2-3, with a tentative D call TRBD2 (6 bases). The CDR3 length is 14 residues. Trimming removed 4 bases from V and 8 bases from J, with 16 bases in between. Germline CDR1 and CDR2: MNHEY and SMNVEV (reference sequence). CDR3 DNA: TGTGCCAGCAGTTCCCCCCTCGCGGGAACTACGCAGTATTTT. It translates to CASSSPLAGTTQYF.

V usage is TRBV4-3 and J usage is TRBJ1-2; 9 bases agree with TRBD1. Germline V gives CDR1 LGHNA, CDR2 YSLEER. CDR3 length: 14 residues. After removal of 1 base from V and 8 bases from J, the junction contained 5 bases not matched to a gene. This CDR3 reads CASSQGTGGKGYTF. In nucleotides, the CDR3 is TGCGCCAGCAGCCAAGGCACAGGGGGCAAGGGCTACACCTTC.

This chain links TRBV7-3 with TRBJ2-3; a possible D gene is TRBD1 (6 bases). This CDR3 contains 18 residues. The V end was cut by 0 bases, the J end by 6 bases, with 22 bases between. Germline V gene sequence: CDR1 SGHTA, CDR2 FQGTGA. Written as DNA, the CDR3 is TGTGCCAGCAGCTTAACGGGGGCGCGGGCGTCAGAGGTGGATACGCAGTATTTT. Protein: CASSLTGARASEVDTQYF. Supplemented by reference TRBV7-3 and TRBJ2-3, the full variable domain reads GAGVSQTPSNKVTEKGKYVELRCDPISGHTALYWYRQSLGQGPEFLIYFQGTGAADDSGLPNDRFFAVRPEGSVSTLKIQRTERGDSAVYLCASSLTGARASEVDTQYFGPGTRLTVL.

The J gene is TRBJ1-3, the V gene TRBV19; a weak D match, TRBD1 (5 bases). The V gene's germline CDR1 is LNHDA and CDR2 SQIVND (reference sequence). The CDR3 has 13 residues. With 4 bases removed from V and 4 bases from J, the gap between germline ends came to 8 bases. CDR3 DNA sequence: TGTGCCAGTAGTAGGACAAACGGAAACACCATATATTTT. Amino acid sequence: CASSRTNGNTIYF.

The rearrangement links TRBV6-5 to TRBJ2-5; unclear D gene. Germline CDR1 and CDR2: MNHEY and SVGAGI. V was pared by 3 bases and J by 1 base, with 9 bases between. The CDR3 spans 14 residues. The CDR3 loop is CASSYQSPQETQYF. For the CDR3, the DNA is TGTGCCAGCAGTTATCAAAGCCCCCAAGAGACCCAGTACTTC.

The chain is built from TRBV21-1 and TRBJ1-2; the listed D gene, TRBD1, was not tested against the DNA. TRBV21-1 constitutes a pseudogene. The CDR3 runs to 16 residues. For the CDR3, the DNA is TGTGCCAGCAGCAAGCGCAACAGGGGGGGGAACTATGGCTACACCTTC. Translating it yields CASSKRNRGGNYGYTF.

The chain is built from TRBV7-9 and TRBJ2-4, with TRBD2 as a possible D gene (5 bases). The CDR3 loop spans 14 amino acids. CDR1 is SEHNR, CDR2 FQNEAQ, per germline (reference sequence). The ends were cut back, 5 bases at V and 3 bases at J, with 11 bases in the middle. CDR3 amino acids: CASSRRGIKNIQYF. In DNA form, the CDR3 reads TGTGCCAGCAGCCGACGGGGTATCAAAAACATTCAGTACTTC.

This rearrangement joins TRBV27 to TRBJ2-5; possible D gene TRBD1, 7 bases. Germline lookup yields CDR1 MNHEY and CDR2 SMNVEV (reference sequence). Trimming took off 3 bases at V and 2 bases at J, with 16 bases between the two ends. This CDR3 has 16 residues. The CDR3 DNA is TGTGCCAGCAGTTTGAGGCAGGGGGGCCCTCAAGAGACCCAGTACTTC. As protein: CASSLRQGGPQETQYF.

In nucleotides, the CDR3 is TGTGCCAGCAGTTTACATTGGCTAGAGGTTTACGAGCAGTACTTC. It encodes CASSLHWLEVYEQYF. The gene calls are TRBV28 and TRBJ2-7, with D hard to call. This CDR3 has 15 residues. CDR1 and CDR2 from the germline V gene are MDHEN and SYDVKM. V was cut by 2 bases and J by 4 bases, with 15 bases left in between.

The CDR3 DNA follows: TGTGCCAGCAGGGAAGCGGGACAGGGGCCCAATGAGCAGTTCTTC. Encoded protein: CASREAGQGPNEQFF. The gene calls are TRBV27 and TRBJ2-1, with 10 bases that match TRBD1. Germline trimming cut 6 bases from V and 6 bases from J; bases unmatched to any gene: 8. CDR1 MNHEY and CDR2 SMNVEV come from the germline V gene (reference sequence). There are 15 residues in the CDR3.

This clone was observed a handful of times. The J gene is TRBJ2-1, the V gene TRBV5-1; 7 bases map to TRBD1. Per the germline V gene, CDR1 is SGHRS and CDR2 is YFSETQ. V shed 6 bases and J 3 bases; nucleotides not matched to a gene: 12. This CDR3 spans 16 amino acids. Written as DNA, the CDR3 is TGCGCCAGCACCCGATGGGGACAGTATAACTACAATGAGCAGTTCTTC. Its protein is CASTRWGQYNYNEQFF.

This clone was observed a handful of times. One junction end does not reproduce the germline sequence, and a read error may be involved. The chain links TRBV4-2 to TRBJ2-7; 7 bases line up with TRBD2. This CDR3 spans 13 amino acids. Germline V lookup: CDR1 LGHNA, CDR2 YNFKEQ. The CDR3 region is CASSHETAGLLVF. The CDR3 nucleotides read TGTGCCAGCAGCCATGAAACAGCGGGACTCTTGGTCTTC.

V usage is TRBV9 and J usage is TRBJ2-1, with D tentatively TRBD2 (6 bases). This CDR3 has 13 residues. V was pared by 3 bases and J by 5 bases, with 9 bases between. Germline CDR1 is SGDLS and CDR2 is YYNGEE. The CDR3 nucleotides are TGTGCCAGCAGCGCCGGGACTCACAATGAGCAGTTCTTC. Its translation: CASSAGTHNEQFF.

The chain combines TRBV5-6 with TRBJ2-2; D is perhaps TRBD2 (5 bases). V shed 0 bases and J shed 2 bases, with 11 bases lying between them. Germline V lookup: CDR1 SGHDT, CDR2 YYEEEE. The CDR3 is 16 residues long. DNA of the CDR3: TGTGCCAGCAGCTTGGCGGTAGCGCCCAACACCGGGGAGCTGTTTTTT. It is translated as CASSLAVAPNTGELFF.

The genes are TRBV13 and TRBJ2-7, with 10 bases identical to TRBD2. Germline values: CDR1 PRHDT, CDR2 FYEKMQ (reference sequence). This CDR3 has 15 residues. The J segment lost 5 bases and the V segment lost 4 bases, leaving 8 bases of the junction unmatched. The CDR3 protein is CASSSRLAGANEQYF. DNA for the CDR3: TGTGCCAGCAGCTCTCGCCTAGCGGGAGCAAACGAGCAGTACTTC. Looking up the rest from reference TRBV13 and TRBJ2-7 gives the full variable domain: AAGVIQSPRHLIKEKRETATLKCYPIPRHDTVYWYQQGPGQDPQFLISFYEKMQSDKGSIPDRFSAQQFSDYHSELNMSSLELGDSALYFCASSSRLAGANEQYFGPGTRLTVT.

The chain employs TRBV18 and TRBJ2-7; 12 bases are a match to TRBD2. After removal of 6 bases from V and 6 bases from J, the junction contained 18 bases not matched to a gene. The CDR3 runs to 18 residues. CDR1 is KGHSH, CDR2 LQKENI, per germline. The CDR3 DNA is TGTGCCAGCTCCCCCGGGACTAGCGGGCCGGGAGAAAGGTGCGAGCAGTACTTC. Translated, it gives CASSPGTSGPGERCEQYF.

This clone turned up a few times. This chain joins TRBV13 and TRBJ1-2; tentative D call: TRBD1 (5 bases). Trimming shortened V by 5 bases and J by 5 bases, and 15 bases separated the two germline ends. This CDR3 is built from 14 residues. In germline, CDR1 is PRHDT, CDR2 FYEKMQ (reference sequence). The CDR3 protein is CASSTGRKGYGYTF. The CDR3 DNA reads as TGTGCCAGCAGCACCGGACGGAAGGGGTATGGCTACACCTTC.

The chain is built from TRBV11-3 and TRBJ2-7, with 10 bases that match TRBD2. Germline V gene sequence: CDR1 SGHNT, CDR2 YENEEA. V lost 7 bases and J lost 2; bases outside the gene matches: 8. CDR3 length equals 15 residues. CDR3 region: CASTDELAGTYEQYF. The CDR3 DNA follows: TGTGCCAGCACCGACGAACTAGCGGGAACCTACGAGCAGTACTTC.

The chain recombines TRBV4-1 with TRBJ2-7; TRBD2 might be the D (6 bases). CDR3 length: 16 residues. Trimming removed 4 bases at V and 0 bases at J, with 16 bases between. Germline CDR1 MGHRA, CDR2 YSYEKL. The CDR3 protein is CASSPSRDWSSYEQYF. The CDR3 bases are TGCGCCAGCAGCCCCTCTAGGGACTGGAGCTCCTACGAGCAGTACTTC.